One and the same sample provided the 24 T cell receptor beta chains below, sequenced in a study of cytotoxic CD8 clonotypes in ibrutinib-treated CLL. Libraries were prepared by immunoSEQ multiplex PCR; TCRdb keeps only in-frame clonotypes and omits some of them. Of some 100,000 clones listed, roughly 57% were seen once; the top ten hold more than 35%. Here the sequenced sample was PBMCs, taken after 24 months of ibrutinib treatment. These TCRs come from a human donor with chronic lymphocytic leukemia.

The chain is built from TRBV6-1 and TRBJ1-1; 7 positions agree with TRBD1. Trimming cost V 6 bases and J 1 base; bases outside gene matches: 5. The germline V gene has CDR1 MNHNS and CDR2 SASEGT. This CDR3 spans 14 amino acids. The CDR3 reads CASSRDSRNTEAFF. The CDR3, as DNA: TGTGCCAGCAGCCGGGACAGTCGGAACACTGAAGCTTTCTTT.

CDR3 nucleotide sequence: TGTGCCAGCAGTTATGGACACCCGGGACAGGGGGCCTACGAGCAGTACTTC. Its translation is CASSYGHPGQGAYEQYF. J is TRBJ2-7 and V is TRBV6-9; 11 nucleotides line up with TRBD1. Per germline, CDR1 MNHGY and CDR2 SVAAGI. V lost 2 bases to trimming and J lost 2 bases; unmatched junction nucleotides: 8. The CDR3 totals 17 residues.

The chain recombines TRBV5-4 with TRBJ2-1; TRBD2 is a possible D gene (5 bases). Germline V gene lookup returns CDR1 SGHNT and CDR2 YYREEE (reference sequence). The CDR3 sequence is 13 residues long. The V gene lost 0 bases and the J gene lost 10 bases, with 11 bases spanning the gap. The CDR3 coding sequence is TGTGCCAGCAGCTTGGAACTAGTTGGAGAGCAGTTCTTC. This codes for CASSLELVGEQFF.

The chain is built from TRBV2 and TRBJ1-1, with 8 bases lining up with TRBD1. This CDR3 is built from 14 residues. Germline V CDR1 and CDR2: SNHLY, FYNNEI. Trimming at V came to 0 bases and at J to 12 bases, leaving 9 bases not matched to a gene. Here the CDR3 reads CASSEAPDRAVTFF. The DNA of the CDR3 is TGTGCCAGCAGTGAAGCGCCGGACAGGGCGGTTACTTTCTTT.

The chain links TRBV7-3 to TRBJ2-7; TRBD1 matches 8 bases. Unmatched junction bases numbered 8, after V lost 4 bases and J lost 6 bases. CDR1 is SGHTA and CDR2 is FQGTGA in the germline V gene. This CDR3 has 14 amino acids. In DNA, the CDR3 is TGTGCCAGCAGCTCCGGGACAGGCACTGTCGAGCAGTACTTC. This sequence encodes CASSSGTGTVEQYF.

This clone has just a few counts. The rearrangement uses TRBV19 and TRBJ2-6; D is perhaps TRBD1 or TRBD2 (6 bases each). Germline CDR1 reads LNHDA; CDR2 reads SQIVND (reference sequence). V was shortened by 3 bases and J by 1 base, with 19 bases between the two germline ends. The CDR3 covers 19 residues. The CDR3 nucleotides read TGTGCCAGTAGTATGGATTGGGGGGCCGGAAGGTCTGGGGCCAACGTCCTGACTTTC. Residues: CASSMDWGAGRSGANVLTF. Looking up the rest from reference TRBV19 and TRBJ2-6 gives the full variable domain: DGGITQSPKYLFRKEGQNVTLSCEQNLNHDAMYWYRQDPGQGLRLIYYSQIVNDFQKGDIAEGYSVSREKKESFPLTVTSAQKNPTAFYLCASSMDWGAGRSGANVLTFGAGSRLTVL.

The chain has TRBV6-5 and TRBJ2-5; D possibly matches TRBD1 or TRBD2 (5 bases each). The germline V gene encodes CDR1 MNHEY and CDR2 SVGAGI. The V end lost 6 bases, the J end lost 5 bases, and 19 bases lay between the germline ends. The CDR3 consists of 15 residues. The CDR3 bases are TGTGCCAGCAGACCCGAAAACGTCAGGGACGAGACCCAGTACTTC. Residues: CASRPENVRDETQYF.

The chain couples TRBV7-2 to TRBJ2-5; no clear D gene. In germline, CDR1 is SGHTA, CDR2 FQGNSA. This CDR3 spans 14 amino acids. The V and J ends lost 5 bases and 2 bases respectively, with 12 bases between them. CDR3 nucleotides: TGTGCCAGCAGCCGTAGTCCTATACAAGAGACCCAGTACTTC. It specifies CASSRSPIQETQYF.

The gene calls are TRBV5-1 and TRBJ1-4; D remains ambiguous. V shed 2 bases and J shed 0 bases, with 8 bases lying between them. Germline CDR1 reads SGHRS; CDR2 reads YFSETQ. The CDR3 consists of 15 residues. CDR3 in amino acids: CASSFSAPTNEKLFF. As DNA, the CDR3 is TGCGCCAGCAGCTTCAGTGCACCAACTAATGAAAAACTGTTTTTT.

The V and J genes are TRBV9 and TRBJ2-7, with D tentatively TRBD2 (5 bases). Per the germline V gene, CDR1 is SGDLS and CDR2 is YYNGEE. This CDR3 is built from 15 residues. Trimming took 0 bases from V and 2 from J, leaving 12 bases between them. The chain's CDR3 is CASSVDPAAPYEQYF. The CDR3 nucleotides are TGTGCCAGCAGCGTAGACCCAGCGGCTCCCTACGAGCAGTACTTC.

This clone was counted between two and nine times. The genes are TRBV30 and TRBJ1-2; 9 bases fit TRBD1. The CDR3 consists of 16 residues. Germline V CDR1 and CDR2: GTSNPN, SVGIG (reference sequence). The J segment lost 4 bases and the V segment lost 0 bases, leaving 9 bases of the junction unmatched. Here the CDR3 reads CAWSVRRQGDAYGYTF. The CDR3 DNA is TGTGCCTGGAGTGTAAGGAGACAGGGGGATGCCTATGGCTACACCTTC.

The J gene is TRBJ2-1, the V gene TRBV28, with 10 bases fitting TRBD2. V gave up 4 bases and J gave up 4 bases; unmatched junction bases: 7. Germline V CDR1 and CDR2: MDHEN, SYDVKM. The CDR3 length is 16 residues. For the CDR3, the DNA is TGTGCCAGCAGTTCACCTAGCGGGGGCCCTTACAATGAGCAGTTCTTC. Translating it yields CASSSPSGGPYNEQFF.

This clone occurred a few times. The chain has TRBV6-1 and TRBJ2-1; possibly TRBD1 for D (6 bases). This CDR3 spans 15 amino acids. Germline V gene sequence: CDR1 MNHNS, CDR2 SASEGT. Trimming took off 1 base at V and 0 bases at J, with 7 bases between the two ends. The CDR3 DNA follows: TGTGCCAGCAGTGAAGGGACAGTCTCCTACAATGAGCAGTTCTTC. It specifies CASSEGTVSYNEQFF.

J is TRBJ2-7 and V is TRBV6-5; D is unresolved. CDR3 length: 13 residues. CDR1 and CDR2 from the germline V gene are MNHEY and SVGAGI. Trimming removed 6 bases from V and 1 base from J, with 10 bases in between. CDR3 coding DNA: TGTGCCAGCAGAGACGGGCCGTCCTACGAGCAGTACTTC. It specifies CASRDGPSYEQYF.

This chain uses TRBV14 with TRBJ2-1, with 7 bases identical to TRBD1. CDR3 length: 17 amino acids. Trimming cost V 1 base and J 3 bases; bases outside gene matches: 9. Germline V CDR1 and CDR2: SGHDN, FVKESK. The DNA for the CDR3 is TGTGCCAGCAGCCAAGTCGCCGGGACAGTGAGCTACAATGAGCAGTTCTTC. Protein sequence: CASSQVAGTVSYNEQFF.

The chain combines TRBV29-1 with TRBJ2-1, with a possible D match to TRBD1 (5 bases). Germline V gene sequence: CDR1 SQVTM, CDR2 ANQGSEA. Trimming took off 2 bases at V and 10 bases at J, with 12 bases between the two ends. The CDR3 covers 12 residues. The CDR3 region has the DNA TGCAGCGTTGAAAGGATCCGACAGGAGCAGTTCTTC. It is translated as CSVERIRQEQFF.

This chain uses TRBV18 with TRBJ2-2; no clear D. The CDR3 is 15 amino acids. Germline CDR1 is KGHSH and CDR2 is LQKENI. Trimming left V 2 bases short and J 5 bases short, with 12 bases between. DNA for the CDR3: TGTGCCAGCTCACCAGGGGTATTTAGGACCGGGGAGCTGTTTTTT. As protein: CASSPGVFRTGELFF.

The chain links TRBV15 to TRBJ2-5, with unresolved D. Trimming pared 0 bases from V and 5 bases from J, leaving 13 bases between. Germline V lookup: CDR1 LNHNV, CDR2 YYDKDF (reference sequence). The CDR3 has 15 residues. CDR3 DNA sequence: TGTGCCACCAGCAGAGATGATAAGGGTGGGGAGACCCAGTACTTC. Translated, it gives CATSRDDKGGETQYF.

This chain uses TRBV5-1 with TRBJ2-6; D gene uncertain. The CDR3 has 15 amino acids. V shed 4 bases and J shed 0 bases, with 8 bases lying between them. Germline V gene data show CDR1 as SGHRS and CDR2 as YFSETQ. CDR3 bases: TGCGCCAGCAGCGTGCTGACCTCTGGGGCCAACGTCCTGACTTTC. Residues: CASSVLTSGANVLTF.

The V gene is TRBV30, the J gene TRBJ2-3, with TRBD2 identical over 16 bases. The junction had 7 bases not matched to a gene; V was cut back by 4 bases and J by 6 bases. CDR3 length equals 16 residues. Per the germline V gene, CDR1 is GTSNPN and CDR2 is SVGIG (reference sequence). The CDR3 DNA reads as TGTGCCTGGAACCCGGGACTAGCGGGGGGGCCGGATACGCAGTATTTT. As protein: CAWNPGLAGGPDTQYF.

This clone was seen more than once but under ten times. The CDR3 DNA follows: TGTGCGACTGGGGGCTCCTACGAGCAGTACTTC. Protein sequence: CATGGSYEQYF. The chain couples TRBV30 to TRBJ2-7, with D perhaps being TRBD1 or TRBD2 (5 bases each). CDR1 and CDR2 (germline): GTSNPN, SVGIG (reference sequence). The CDR3 extends over 11 amino acids.

This clone occurred a few times. The chain couples TRBV6-6 to TRBJ2-3; weak D call: TRBD2 (5 bases). The length of the CDR3 is 15 residues. V lost 6 bases, J lost 1 base, and 14 bases lay in between. Germline CDR1 reads MNHNY; CDR2 reads SVGAGI (reference sequence). The CDR3 coding sequence is TGTGCCAGCAGATCAGACTGGGGAGGCACAGATACGCAGTATTTT. Translated: CASRSDWGGTDTQYF.

The J gene is TRBJ2-6, the V gene TRBV7-9; D is unresolved. Germline assignment: CDR1 SEHNR and CDR2 FQNEAQ (reference sequence). This CDR3 has 17 residues. V shed 2 bases and J shed 4 bases, with 15 bases lying between them. The CDR3 DNA is TGTGCCAGCAGCTTACCGAGGAGTGGGTTGGGGGCCAACGTCCTGACTTTC. Its protein is CASSLPRSGLGANVLTF.

This chain links TRBV7-9 with TRBJ2-3; D may be TRBD1 or TRBD2 (7 bases each). Per germline, CDR1 SEHNR and CDR2 FQNEAQ (reference sequence). The CDR3 contains 15 residues. The germline V and J ends were trimmed by 3 bases and 4 bases, with 14 bases remaining between them. Written as DNA, the CDR3 is TGTGCCAGCAGCTTTTTGACAGGGAGGGCAGATACGCAGTATTTT. It codes for CASSFLTGRADTQYF.